This passage covers 23 T cell receptor beta chains from one sample sequenced in a study of vaccination effects on CD4 cells after COVID-19 (dated by TCRdb to the early 2020s). The method behind the library was the immunoSEQ multiplex PCR assay. TCRdb holds this immuneACCESS table with in-frame rearrangements only. Some clones are missing; in checked studies, unresolved V genes explain under half, and the rest has no known cause. The sample table lists 20,000 to 25,000 clones, about 75% of them with a count of one. The top ten constitute less than 20% of the sample. The ViraFEST assay stimulated PBMC with viral peptide pools and then used TCR sequencing to identify antigen-specific CD4+ T cell clonotypes by expansion. After less than 13 days of culture, CD4+ T cells were isolated with the EasySep CD4+ T cell isolation kit. Negative nucleocapsid antibody results before and after vaccination confirmed that the healthy vaccine recipients had no prior SARS-CoV-2 infection.

No antigen has been identified for these receptors. Sequences were derived from CD4+ T cells from PBMCs cultured with HCoV-NL63 spike peptides, sampled before COVID-19 vaccination. The cell subset or site label here, explained by the study, means: HCoV-NL63 spike overlapping peptide pool stimulation. The source is a human donor who received a COVID-19 vaccine.

The table lists this clone with a few counts. V gene TRBV2 combines with J gene TRBJ1-2; 10 bases are a match to TRBD1. This CDR3 comprises 16 residues. Germline V gives CDR1 SNHLY, CDR2 FYNNEI. The V and J ends lost 3 bases and 5 bases, in that order; junction bases with no gene match: 9. The CDR3 DNA is TGTGCCAGCAGTGATTTTCGACAGGGGGCGTTTTATGGCTACACCTTC. Protein product: CASSDFRQGAFYGYTF.

The chain combines TRBV9 with TRBJ1-2; D is unclear. This CDR3 contains 15 residues. CDR1 and CDR2 from the germline V gene are SGDLS and YYNGEE. Deletions cut 0 bases from V and 3 bases from J, with 12 bases between. The CDR3 protein is CASSVDGGPYYGYTF. DNA for the CDR3: TGTGCCAGCAGCGTAGATGGAGGGCCCTACTATGGCTACACCTTC.

For the CDR3, the DNA is TGTGCCAGCAGCCCAGGCAGGGGGTATGGCTACACCTTC. This sequence encodes CASSPGRGYGYTF. This chain links TRBV6-5 with TRBJ1-2, with 7 bases lining up with TRBD1. Unmatched junction bases numbered 6, after V lost 6 bases and J lost 5 bases. Germline CDR1 reads MNHEY; CDR2 reads SVGAGI. This CDR3 spans 13 amino acids.

The chain carries TRBV6-5 and TRBJ2-2; D ambiguous. Germline assignment: CDR1 MNHEY and CDR2 SVGAGI. The CDR3 is made up of 14 amino acids. V lost 2 bases to trimming and J lost 6 bases, with 10 bases between them. Written as DNA, the CDR3 is TGTGCCAGCAGTTACGCGCCCGATTCCGGGGAGCTGTTTTTT. Amino acids: CASSYAPDSGELFF.

V gene TRBV6-2 or TRBV6-3 combines with J gene TRBJ2-7; D remains ambiguous. CDR1 and CDR2 (germline): MNHEY, SVGEGT. The ends were cut back, 3 bases at V and 1 base at J, with 13 bases in the middle. The CDR3 is 15 residues long. The CDR3 here is CASSYGLEASYEQYF. The CDR3 nucleotides read TGTGCCAGCAGTTATGGGCTAGAGGCGTCCTACGAGCAGTACTTC.

V and J are TRBV4-3 and TRBJ1-2, with 7 bases fitting TRBD1. The CDR3 runs to 13 residues. The germline V gene has CDR1 LGHNA and CDR2 YSLEER. The ends lost 4 bases at V and 5 bases at J; junction bases unmatched: 4. CDR3 bases: TGCGCCAGCAGCCCAGGGGGGGCTTATGGCTACACCTTC. It encodes CASSPGGAYGYTF.

The chain couples TRBV3-1 (or the pseudogene TRBV3-2) to TRBJ2-7; 11 nucleotides align to TRBD2. Germline values: CDR1 LGHDT, CDR2 YNNKEL (reference sequence). The V and J ends lost 0 bases and 4 bases, in that order; junction bases with no gene match: 14. This CDR3 is built from 19 residues. CDR3 protein: CASSQDRARTSGSLYEQYF. In DNA, the CDR3 is TGTGCCAGCAGCCAAGATCGGGCCCGAACTAGCGGGAGTTTATACGAGCAGTACTTC.

This clone was observed a few times. This chain uses TRBV5-1 with TRBJ1-6; TRBD1 agrees at 7 bases. This CDR3 region has 16 residues. Germline V gene data show CDR1 as SGHRS and CDR2 as YFSETQ. Trimming removed 4 bases from V and 1 base from J; junction bases left unmatched: 5. The CDR3: CASSGGTASYNSPLHF. CDR3 coding DNA: TGCGCCAGCAGCGGAGGGACAGCGTCCTATAATTCACCCCTCCACTTT.

The rearrangement links TRBV30 to TRBJ1-5; D might be TRBD1 (5 bases). CDR3 length equals 13 residues. The V gene's germline CDR1 is GTSNPN and CDR2 SVGIG (reference sequence). The V end was cut by 0 bases, the J end by 4 bases, with 7 bases between. The CDR3 is CAWSVGGNQPQHF. DNA of the CDR3: TGTGCCTGGAGTGTTGGGGGGAATCAGCCCCAGCATTTT.

This chain joins TRBV14 and TRBJ1-1; maybe TRBD1 (6 bases). The germline gives CDR1 SGHDN, CDR2 FVKESK. The CDR3 is 12 amino acids. V was trimmed by 1 base and J by 12 bases, leaving 12 bases between them. CDR3 in amino acids: CASSQAGAVTFF. The CDR3 DNA sequence: TGTGCCAGCAGCCAAGCAGGGGCTGTAACTTTCTTT.

This rearrangement joins TRBV5-6 to TRBJ2-7; perhaps TRBD1 as D (6 bases). The germline gives CDR1 SGHDT, CDR2 YYEEEE. This CDR3 has 15 residues. Deletions cut 2 bases from V and 5 bases from J, with 17 bases between. The CDR3 here is CASSFQGRGQDEQYF. CDR3 coding DNA: TGTGCCAGCAGCTTTCAGGGCAGGGGTCAGGACGAGCAGTACTTC.

The rearrangement links TRBV4-3 to TRBJ2-2; D perhaps matches TRBD2 (5 bases). Germline V gene sequence: CDR1 LGHNA, CDR2 YSLEER. This CDR3 spans 19 amino acids. Trimming shortened V by 1 base and J by 0 bases, and 18 bases separated the two germline ends. DNA for the CDR3: TGCGCCAGCAGCCAAGCGAGGGTTGGAAAAGCAACGAACACCGGGGAGCTGTTTTTT. This gives the protein CASSQARVGKATNTGELFF.

This clone was observed a handful of times. For the CDR3, the DNA is TGTGCCAGCAGCTTGGGACAGAGGAGCGACGAGCAGTACTTC. Its protein is CASSLGQRSDEQYF. The gene calls are TRBV5-4 and TRBJ2-7; D is perhaps TRBD1 (5 bases). The germline V gene encodes CDR1 SGHNT and CDR2 YYREEE (reference sequence). CDR3 length: 14 amino acids. Trimming removed 0 bases from V and 5 bases from J, with 12 bases in between.

The chain uses TRBV6-1 and TRBJ2-7, with D perhaps TRBD2 (6 bases). CDR1 is MNHNS, CDR2 SASEGT, per germline. The CDR3 has 14 amino acids. Trimming pared 6 bases from V and 2 bases from J, leaving 14 bases between. CDR3 sequence: CASSRLREAYEQYF. CDR3 sequence (DNA): TGTGCCAGCAGCCGCCTCAGGGAGGCCTACGAGCAGTACTTC.

The J gene is TRBJ2-1, the V gene TRBV7-9; D possibly corresponds to TRBD2 (6 bases). The germline CDR1 and CDR2 sequences are SEHNR and FQNEAQ (reference sequence). This CDR3 has 13 amino acids. V lost 4 bases, J lost 6 bases, and 10 bases lay in between. CDR3 nucleotide sequence: TGTGCCAGCAGCTGGGGAGGAGGCAATGAGCAGTTCTTC. This sequence encodes CASSWGGGNEQFF.

This clone turned up a few times. The chain uses TRBV20-1 and TRBJ2-7; weak D call: TRBD1 (5 bases). The CDR3 length is 12 residues. Trimming took 3 bases from V and 6 from J, leaving 12 bases between them. Per germline, CDR1 DFQATT and CDR2 SNEGSKA (reference sequence). For the CDR3, the DNA is TGCAGTGCTAGTGCACAGGTAGGCGAGCAGTACTTC. It codes for CSASAQVGEQYF.

The rearrangement links TRBV27 to TRBJ1-6; tentative D call: TRBD1 (5 bases). Germline CDR1 is MNHEY and CDR2 is SMNVEV (reference sequence). The CDR3 covers 14 residues. The V gene lost 3 bases and the J gene lost 7 bases, with 10 bases spanning the gap. The CDR3 protein is CASSFRDGNSPLHF. As DNA, the CDR3 is TGTGCCAGCAGTTTCAGGGACGGAAATTCACCCCTCCACTTT.

This clone appeared once. The chain has TRBV9 and TRBJ2-1, with 8 bases fitting TRBD2. Germline values: CDR1 SGDLS, CDR2 YYNGEE. Trimming removed 1 base from V and 0 bases from J; junction bases left unmatched: 3. The length of the CDR3 is 16 residues. As DNA, the CDR3 is TGTGCCAGCAGCGTAATCGGGAGGGCCTCCTACAATGAGCAGTTCTTC. This encodes CASSVIGRASYNEQFF.

The rearrangement uses TRBV20-1 and TRBJ2-6; 7 nucleotides agree with TRBD1. V lost 3 bases and J lost 0; bases outside the gene matches: 11. Germline CDR1 reads DFQATT; CDR2 reads SNEGSKA (reference sequence). The CDR3 runs to 18 residues. The CDR3 DNA sequence: TGCAGTGCTAGTCGTCCGGGACAGCGAAACTCTGGGGCCAACGTCCTGACTTTC. Its protein is CSASRPGQRNSGANVLTF.

The table lists this clone with a few counts. The V gene is TRBV19, the J gene TRBJ2-3, with D unresolved. Looked up from germline, CDR1 is LNHDA and CDR2 is SQIVND (reference sequence). The V gene lost 6 bases and the J gene lost 10 bases, with 20 bases spanning the gap. This CDR3 spans 14 amino acids. The CDR3 nucleotides are TGTGCCAGTAGCCCGACAACTCAGAGTCTCTCGCAGTATTTT. This sequence encodes CASSPTTQSLSQYF.

In nucleotides, the CDR3 is TGTGCCAGCAGTGAAGGGGGCGGGGGGCCCGGGGCCAACGTCCTGACTTTC. Its translation is CASSEGGGGPGANVLTF. The rearrangement joins TRBV2 to TRBJ2-6, with 8 bases fitting TRBD2. The germline V gene has CDR1 SNHLY and CDR2 FYNNEI. V shed 1 base and J 4 bases; nucleotides not matched to a gene: 6. The CDR3 contains 17 residues.

V is TRBV27 and J is TRBJ1-5; 7 positions agree with TRBD1. CDR3 length equals 17 residues. Germline loops: CDR1 MNHEY, CDR2 SMNVEV (reference sequence). Trimming at V came to 6 bases and at J to 0 bases, leaving 11 bases not matched to a gene. CDR3 sequence (DNA): TGTGCCAGCAGACCCCGGGACAGAAGTTATAGCAATCAGCCCCAGCATTTT. As protein: CASRPRDRSYSNQPQHF.

A single count supports this clone. The CDR3 here is CSVDFPQGSLTGELFF. The CDR3 DNA sequence: TGCAGCGTTGATTTCCCCCAGGGGAGCTTAACCGGGGAGCTGTTTTTT. V usage is TRBV29-1 and J usage is TRBJ2-2, with D tentatively TRBD1 (6 bases). Germline V gene lookup returns CDR1 SQVTM and CDR2 ANQGSEA. The V end lost 3 bases, the J end lost 5 bases, and 19 bases lay between the germline ends. The CDR3 runs 16 residues.